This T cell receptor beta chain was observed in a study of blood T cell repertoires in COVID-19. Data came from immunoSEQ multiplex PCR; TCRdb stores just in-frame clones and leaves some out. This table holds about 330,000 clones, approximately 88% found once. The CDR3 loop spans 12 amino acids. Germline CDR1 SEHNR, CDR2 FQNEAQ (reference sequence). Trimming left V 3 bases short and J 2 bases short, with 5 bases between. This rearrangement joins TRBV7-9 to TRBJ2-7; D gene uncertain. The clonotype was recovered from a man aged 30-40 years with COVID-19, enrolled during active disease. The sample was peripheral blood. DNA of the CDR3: TGTGCCAGCAGCTTTTCGGCCTACGAGCAGTACTTC. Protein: CASSFSAYEQYF.